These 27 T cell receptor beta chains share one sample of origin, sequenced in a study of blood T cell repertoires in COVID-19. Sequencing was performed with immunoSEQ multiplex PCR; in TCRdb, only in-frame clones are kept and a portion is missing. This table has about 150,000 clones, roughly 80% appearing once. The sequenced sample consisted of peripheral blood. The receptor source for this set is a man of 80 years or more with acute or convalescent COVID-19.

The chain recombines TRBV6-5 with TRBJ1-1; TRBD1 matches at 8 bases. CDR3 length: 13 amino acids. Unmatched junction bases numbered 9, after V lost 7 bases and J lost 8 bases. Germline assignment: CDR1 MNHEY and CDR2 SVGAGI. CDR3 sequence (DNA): TGTGCCAGCACCTACAATCGGGACAGGGAAGCTTTCTTT. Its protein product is CASTYNRDREAFF.

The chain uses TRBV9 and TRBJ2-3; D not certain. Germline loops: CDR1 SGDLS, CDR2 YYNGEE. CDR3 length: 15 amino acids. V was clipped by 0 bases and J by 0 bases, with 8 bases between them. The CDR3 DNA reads TGTGCCAGCAGCGTAGGAACAGTTAGCACAGATACGCAGTATTTT. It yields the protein CASSVGTVSTDTQYF.

This CDR3 is CASSLGTGRYEQYF. As DNA, the CDR3 is TGTGCCAGCAGCTTAGGAACAGGGCGGTACGAGCAGTACTTC. The chain employs TRBV5-4 and TRBJ2-7, with TRBD1 as a possible D gene (6 bases). The V end was cut by 2 bases, the J end by 4 bases, with 13 bases between. CDR1 SGHNT and CDR2 YYREEE come from the germline V gene (reference sequence). The CDR3 has 14 amino acids.

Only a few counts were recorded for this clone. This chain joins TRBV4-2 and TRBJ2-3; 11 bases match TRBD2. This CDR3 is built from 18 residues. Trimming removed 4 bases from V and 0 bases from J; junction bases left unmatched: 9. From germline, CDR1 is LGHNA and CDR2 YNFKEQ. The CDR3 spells CASSRGLAGDDSTDTQYF. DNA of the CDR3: TGTGCCAGCAGCCGTGGACTAGCGGGTGATGACAGCACAGATACGCAGTATTTT.

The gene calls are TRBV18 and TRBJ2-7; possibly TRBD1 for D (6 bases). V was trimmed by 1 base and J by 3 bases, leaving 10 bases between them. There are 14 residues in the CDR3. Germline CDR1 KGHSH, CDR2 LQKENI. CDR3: CASSPLDRFYEQYF. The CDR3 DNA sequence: TGTGCCAGCTCACCACTCGACAGGTTCTACGAGCAGTACTTC. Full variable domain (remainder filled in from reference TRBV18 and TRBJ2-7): NAGVMQNPRHLVRRRGQEARLRCSPMKGHSHVYWYRQLPEEGLKFMVYLQKENIIDESGMPKERFSAEFPKEGPSILRIQQVVRGDSAAYFCASSPLDRFYEQYFGPGTRLTVT.

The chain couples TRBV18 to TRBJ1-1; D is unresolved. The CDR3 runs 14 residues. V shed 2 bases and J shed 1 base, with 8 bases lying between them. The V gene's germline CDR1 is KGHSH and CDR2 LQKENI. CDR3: CASSPDSRNTEAFF. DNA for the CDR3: TGTGCCAGCTCACCAGACTCAAGGAACACTGAAGCTTTCTTT.

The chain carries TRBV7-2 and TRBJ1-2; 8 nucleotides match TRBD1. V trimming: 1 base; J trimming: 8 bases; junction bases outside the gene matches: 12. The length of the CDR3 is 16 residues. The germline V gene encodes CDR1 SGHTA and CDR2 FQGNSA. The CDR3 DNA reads TGTGCCAGCAGCTTAGAAGTAAGGTGGGCAGGGGGCGGCTACACCTTC. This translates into CASSLEVRWAGGGYTF.

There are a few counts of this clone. CDR3 in DNA: TGTGCCAGCAGTTTACTGGGAGCCTATGGCTACACCTTC. The encoded protein is CASSLLGAYGYTF. The chain recombines TRBV28 with TRBJ1-2; D not resolved. Germline CDR1 MDHEN, CDR2 SYDVKM. The CDR3 is 13 residues long. V gave up 2 bases and J gave up 4 bases, with 8 bases separating them.

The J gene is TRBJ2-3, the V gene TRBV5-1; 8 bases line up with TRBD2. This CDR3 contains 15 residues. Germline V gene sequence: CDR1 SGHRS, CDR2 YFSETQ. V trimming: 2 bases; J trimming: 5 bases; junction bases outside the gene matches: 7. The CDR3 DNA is TGCGCCAGCAGCTTAGATAGCGGGGCTGGAGATACGCAGTATTTT. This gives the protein CASSLDSGAGDTQYF.

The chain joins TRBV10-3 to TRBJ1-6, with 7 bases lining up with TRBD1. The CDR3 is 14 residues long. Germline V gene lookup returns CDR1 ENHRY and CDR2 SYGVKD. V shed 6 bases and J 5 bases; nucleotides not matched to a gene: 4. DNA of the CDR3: TGTGCCATCAGGGGGACAGCAGATAATTCACCCCTCCACTTT. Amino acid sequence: CAIRGTADNSPLHF.

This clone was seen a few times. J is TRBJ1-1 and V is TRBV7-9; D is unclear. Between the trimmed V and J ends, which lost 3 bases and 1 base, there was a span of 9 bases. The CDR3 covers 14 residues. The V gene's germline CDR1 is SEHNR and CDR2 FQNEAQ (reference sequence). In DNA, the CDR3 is TGTGCCAGCAGCTTTTGGGCGGGGAACACTGAAGCTTTCTTT. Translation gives CASSFWAGNTEAFF. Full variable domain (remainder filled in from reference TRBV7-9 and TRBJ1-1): DTGVSQNPRHKITKRGQNVTFRCDPISEHNRLYWYRQTLGQGPEFLTYFQNEAQLEKSRLLSDRFSAERPKGSFSTLEIQRTEQGDSAMYLCASSFWAGNTEAFFGQGTRLTVV.

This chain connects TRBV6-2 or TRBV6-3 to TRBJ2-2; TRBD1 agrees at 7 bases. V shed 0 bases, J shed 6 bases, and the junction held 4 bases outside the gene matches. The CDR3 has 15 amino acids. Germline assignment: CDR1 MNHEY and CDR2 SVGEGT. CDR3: CASSYSRGRPGELFF. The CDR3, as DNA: TGTGCCAGCAGTTACTCGAGGGGGCGCCCCGGGGAGCTGTTTTTT.

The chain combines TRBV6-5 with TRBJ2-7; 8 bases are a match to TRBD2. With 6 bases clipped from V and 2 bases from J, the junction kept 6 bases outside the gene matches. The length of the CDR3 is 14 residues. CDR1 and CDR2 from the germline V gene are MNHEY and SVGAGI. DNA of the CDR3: TGTGCCAGCAGATCACTAGCGGTTCCCTACGAGCAGTACGTC. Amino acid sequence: CASRSLAVPYEQYV.

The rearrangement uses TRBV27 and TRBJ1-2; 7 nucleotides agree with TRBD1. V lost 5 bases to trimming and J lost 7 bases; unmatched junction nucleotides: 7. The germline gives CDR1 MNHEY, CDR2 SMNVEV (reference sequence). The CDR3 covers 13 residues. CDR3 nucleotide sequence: TGTGCCAGCAGTCCTCAGGGACAGAGTGGCTACACCTTC. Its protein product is CASSPQGQSGYTF.

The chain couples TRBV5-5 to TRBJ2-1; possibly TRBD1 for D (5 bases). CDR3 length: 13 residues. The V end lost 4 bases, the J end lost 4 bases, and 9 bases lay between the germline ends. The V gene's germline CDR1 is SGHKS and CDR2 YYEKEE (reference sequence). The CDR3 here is CASSLQGYNEQFF. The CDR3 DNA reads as TGTGCCAGCAGCCTGCAGGGTTACAATGAGCAGTTCTTC.

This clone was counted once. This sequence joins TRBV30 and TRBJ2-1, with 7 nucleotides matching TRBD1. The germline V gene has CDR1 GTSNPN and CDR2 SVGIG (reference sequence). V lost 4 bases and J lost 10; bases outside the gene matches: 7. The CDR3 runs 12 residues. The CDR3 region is CAWNRGTVEQFF. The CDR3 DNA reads TGTGCCTGGAATAGGGGGACAGTGGAGCAGTTCTTC.

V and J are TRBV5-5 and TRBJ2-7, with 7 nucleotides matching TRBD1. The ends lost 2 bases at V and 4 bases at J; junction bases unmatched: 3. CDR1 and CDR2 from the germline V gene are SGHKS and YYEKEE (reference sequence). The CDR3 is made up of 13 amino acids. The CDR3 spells CASSLRQGYEQYV. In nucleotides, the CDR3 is TGTGCCAGCAGCTTACGACAGGGATACGAGCAGTACGTC.

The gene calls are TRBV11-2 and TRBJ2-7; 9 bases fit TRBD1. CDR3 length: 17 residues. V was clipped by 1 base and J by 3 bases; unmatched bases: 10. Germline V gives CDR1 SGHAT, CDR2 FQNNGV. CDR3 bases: TGTGCCAGCAGCTTAGCGACGACAGGGGGAATACTCTACGAGCAGTACTTC. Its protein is CASSLATTGGILYEQYF.

As DNA, the CDR3 is TGTGCCAGTAGTACCCGGACAGGGGTCACTAGGGGCTACACCTTC. As protein: CASSTRTGVTRGYTF. The rearrangement joins TRBV19 to TRBJ1-2; 9 positions match TRBD1. The length of the CDR3 is 15 residues. The V gene end was trimmed by 4 bases and the J gene end by 8 bases; junction bases not matched to a gene: 11. CDR1 LNHDA and CDR2 SQIVND come from the germline V gene (reference sequence).

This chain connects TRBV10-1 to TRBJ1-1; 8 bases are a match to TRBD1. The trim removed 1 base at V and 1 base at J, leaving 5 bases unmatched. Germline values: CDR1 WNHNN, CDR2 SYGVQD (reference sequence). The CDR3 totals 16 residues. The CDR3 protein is CASSEWGTGQNTEAFF. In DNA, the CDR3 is TGCGCCAGCAGTGAGTGGGGGACAGGACAGAACACTGAAGCTTTCTTT.

The CDR3 is CASSLLAGPTGELFF. The CDR3 nucleotides are TGTGCCAGCAGTTTACTAGCGGGGCCAACCGGGGAGCTGTTTTTT. J is TRBJ2-2 and V is TRBV6-2 or TRBV6-3, with 10 positions matching TRBD2. Per germline, CDR1 MNHEY and CDR2 SVGEGT. With V trimmed by 4 bases and J by 5 bases, 4 bases remained unmatched. This CDR3 spans 15 amino acids.

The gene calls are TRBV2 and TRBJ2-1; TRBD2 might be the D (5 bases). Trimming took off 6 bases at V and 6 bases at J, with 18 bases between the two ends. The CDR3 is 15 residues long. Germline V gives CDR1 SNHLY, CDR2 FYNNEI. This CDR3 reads CASSVSGFLINEQFF. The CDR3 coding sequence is TGTGCCAGCAGCGTCTCGGGGTTCCTGATCAATGAGCAGTTCTTC. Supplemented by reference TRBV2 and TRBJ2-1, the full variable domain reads EPEVTQTPSHQVTQMGQEVILRCVPISNHLYFYWYRQILGQKVEFLVSFYNNEISEKSEIFDDQFSVERPDGSNFTLKIRSTKLEDSAMYFCASSVSGFLINEQFFGPGTRLTVL.

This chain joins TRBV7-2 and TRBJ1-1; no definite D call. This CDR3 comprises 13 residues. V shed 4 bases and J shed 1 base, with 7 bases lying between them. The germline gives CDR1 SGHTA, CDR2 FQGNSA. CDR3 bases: TGTGCCAGCAGCTACTTCGAGAACACTGAAGCTTTCTTT. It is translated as CASSYFENTEAFF.

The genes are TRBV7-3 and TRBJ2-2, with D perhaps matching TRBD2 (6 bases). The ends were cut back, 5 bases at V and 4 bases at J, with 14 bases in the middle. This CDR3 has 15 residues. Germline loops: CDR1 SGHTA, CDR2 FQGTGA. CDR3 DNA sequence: TGTGCCAGCAGCGCCGACGGGGGACCCACCGGGGAGCTGTTTTTT. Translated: CASSADGGPTGELFF. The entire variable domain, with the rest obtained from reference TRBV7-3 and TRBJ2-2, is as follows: GAGVSQTPSNKVTEKGKYVELRCDPISGHTALYWYRQSLGQGPEFLIYFQGTGAADDSGLPNDRFFAVRPEGSVSTLKIQRTERGDSAVYLCASSADGGPTGELFFGEGSRLTVL.

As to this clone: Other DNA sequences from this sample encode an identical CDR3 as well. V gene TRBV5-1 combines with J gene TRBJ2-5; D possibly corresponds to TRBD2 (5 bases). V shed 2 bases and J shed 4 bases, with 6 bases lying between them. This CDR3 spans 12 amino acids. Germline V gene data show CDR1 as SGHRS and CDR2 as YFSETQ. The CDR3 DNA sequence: TGCGCCAGCAGCTTAGAGGGAGAGACCCAGTACTTC. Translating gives CASSLEGETQYF.

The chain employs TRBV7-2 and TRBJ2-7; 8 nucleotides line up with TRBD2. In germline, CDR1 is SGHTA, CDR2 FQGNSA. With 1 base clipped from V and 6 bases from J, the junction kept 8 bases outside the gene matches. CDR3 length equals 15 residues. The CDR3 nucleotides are TGTGCCAGCAGCTTAGAGACGGGGGGGCCGGGCGAGCAGTACTTC. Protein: CASSLETGGPGEQYF.

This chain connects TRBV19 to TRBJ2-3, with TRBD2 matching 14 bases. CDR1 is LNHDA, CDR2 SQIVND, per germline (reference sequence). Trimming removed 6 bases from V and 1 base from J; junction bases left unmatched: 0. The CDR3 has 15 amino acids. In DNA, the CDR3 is TGTGCCAGTAGGGGACTAGCGGGGGGCACAGATACGCAGTATTTT. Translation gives CASRGLAGGTDTQYF.